This T cell receptor beta chain was identified in a study of CD4 and CD8 cells across lung adenocarcinoma regions. TCRdb re-analysed the PCR reads in MiXCR, keeping a single row per CDR3 protein. The data hold about 6,800 distinct CDR3 sequences, with around 51% observed a single time. This clonotype was seen just once. Germline CDR1 and CDR2: MNHNS and SASEGT. This CDR3 region has 17 residues. The patients had localized lung adenocarcinoma, a non-small cell subtype. V is TRBV6-1 and J is TRBJ2-1; 8 bases line up with TRBD2. The better agreement between TRBJ2-7 and the DNA end casts doubt on the J call. The source is a male donor with lung adenocarcinoma. The CD4 and CD8 labels of this study may be unreliable. Sequencing was done on a sample of CD8+ T cells from the center of a lung tumor. CDR3 residues: CASSQGLAGARYDAQYF. The CDR3 DNA reads TGTGCCAGCAGCCAAGGGCTAGCGGGTGCTCGTTACGATGCGCAGTACTTC.